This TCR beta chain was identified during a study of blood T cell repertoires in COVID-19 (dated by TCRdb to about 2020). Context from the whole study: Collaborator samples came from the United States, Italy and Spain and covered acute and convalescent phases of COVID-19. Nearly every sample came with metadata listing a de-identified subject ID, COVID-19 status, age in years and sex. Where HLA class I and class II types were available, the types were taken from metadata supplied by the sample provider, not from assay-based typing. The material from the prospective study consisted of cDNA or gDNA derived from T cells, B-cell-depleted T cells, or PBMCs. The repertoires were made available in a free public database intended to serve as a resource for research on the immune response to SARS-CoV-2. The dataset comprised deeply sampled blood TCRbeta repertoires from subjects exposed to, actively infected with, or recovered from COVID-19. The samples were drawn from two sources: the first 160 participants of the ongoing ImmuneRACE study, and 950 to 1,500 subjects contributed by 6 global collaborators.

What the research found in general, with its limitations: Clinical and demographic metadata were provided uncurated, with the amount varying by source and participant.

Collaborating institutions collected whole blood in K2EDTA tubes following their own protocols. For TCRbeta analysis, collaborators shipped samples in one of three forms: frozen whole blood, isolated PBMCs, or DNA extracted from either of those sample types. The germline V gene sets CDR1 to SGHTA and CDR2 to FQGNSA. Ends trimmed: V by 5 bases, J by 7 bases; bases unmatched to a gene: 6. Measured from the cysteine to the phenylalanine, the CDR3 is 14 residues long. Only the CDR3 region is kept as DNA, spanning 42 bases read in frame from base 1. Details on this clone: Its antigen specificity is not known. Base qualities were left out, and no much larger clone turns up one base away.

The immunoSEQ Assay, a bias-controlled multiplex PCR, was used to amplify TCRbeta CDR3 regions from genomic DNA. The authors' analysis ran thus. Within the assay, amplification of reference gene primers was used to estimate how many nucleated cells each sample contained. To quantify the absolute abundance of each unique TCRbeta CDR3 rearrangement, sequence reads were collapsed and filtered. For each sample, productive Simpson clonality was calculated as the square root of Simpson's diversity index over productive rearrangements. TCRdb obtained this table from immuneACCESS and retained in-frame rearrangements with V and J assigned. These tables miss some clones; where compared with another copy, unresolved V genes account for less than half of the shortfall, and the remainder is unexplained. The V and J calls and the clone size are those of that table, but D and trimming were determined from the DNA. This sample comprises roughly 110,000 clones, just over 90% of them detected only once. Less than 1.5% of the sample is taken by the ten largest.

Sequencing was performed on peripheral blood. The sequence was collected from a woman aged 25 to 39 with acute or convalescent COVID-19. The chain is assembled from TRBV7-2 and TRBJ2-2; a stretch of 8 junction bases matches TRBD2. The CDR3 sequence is CASSPHSGVGELFF. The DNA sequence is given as TGTGCCAGCAGCCCGCATAGCGGGGTCGGGGAGCTGTTTTTT.